These T cell receptor beta chains were read from a single sample in a study of Ad26.COV2.S vaccination and SARS-CoV-2 variants. Sequencing was performed with immunoSEQ multiplex PCR; in TCRdb, only in-frame clones are kept and a portion is missing. The sample shows roughly 400,000 clones, 80% to 95% of them seen only once. The sequences come from peripheral blood, collected in a trial of Ad26.COV2.S vaccine versus placebo. The receptors here all came from a person between 18 and 65 years old who received the Ad26.COV2.S COVID-19 vaccine or a placebo. CDR3s include the opening cysteine and the closing phenylalanine or tryptophan.

TRBJ1-6 | TRBV9 | CASSVHSFPYNSPLHF
TRBJ2-2 | TRBV29-1 | CSVEHRHNTGELFF
TRBJ2-7 | TRBV10-3 | CATRTSDAEQYF
TRBJ1-1 | TRBV28 | CASSFGVEDMNTEAFF
TRBJ1-1 | TRBV20-1 | CSASGRQGAMGTEAFF
TRBJ2-1 | TRBV4-2 | CASSPGPAGEQFF
TRBJ2-3 | TRBV6-2/TRBV6-3 | CASSYVTGGSDTQYF
TRBJ2-7 | TRBV28 | CASQVGGYEQYF
TRBJ2-7 | TRBV27 | CASRPPGLAYEQYF
TRBJ1-5 | TRBV28 | CASTTVGGHSNQPQHF
TRBJ2-7 | TRBV9 | CASSALAGAPNEQYF
TRBJ2-2 | TRBV6-5 | CASSTVTGELFF
TRBJ1-1 | TRBV19 | CASRRVQGGKEAFF
TRBJ1-4 | TRBV7-9 | CASSLGRAGNEKLFF
TRBJ2-2 | TRBV24-1 | CATSDYTGTANTGELFF
TRBJ1-6 | TRBV6-7 | CASSLRDRVYSPLHF
TRBJ1-2 | TRBV2 | CASSDRGGYGYTF
TRBJ2-1 | TRBV12-3/TRBV12-4 | CASSLYEQFF
TRBJ2-4 | TRBV30 | CAWSEGILAKNIQYF
TRBJ2-7 | TRBV3-1/TRBV3-2 | CASSQAIYEQYF
TRBJ2-7 | TRBV5-3 | CARKETGGRREQYF
TRBJ2-1 | TRBV14 | CASSQRRGREQFF
TRBJ2-7 | TRBV7-8 | CASGMDYEQYF
TRBJ2-7 | TRBV5-6 | CASSLRAPGYEQYF
TRBJ2-1 | TRBV28 | CASSLGPVKLSYNEQFF
TRBJ2-1 | TRBV9 | CASSVGSYNEQFF
TRBJ2-7 | TRBV10-3 | CAIKAGTSSYEQYF
TRBJ1-2 | TRBV29-1 | CSVEAVNKANYGYTF
TRBJ2-2 | TRBV19 | CASSIASPGELFF
TRBJ2-7 | TRBV28 | CASSLVFREQYF
TRBJ2-7 | TRBV5-4 | CASSLVASGTYEQYF
TRBJ2-7 | TRBV6-2/TRBV6-3 | CASSYGGAGEGEQYF
TRBJ1-1 | TRBV7-3 | CASSPSGAGTEAFF
TRBJ2-1 | TRBV9 | CASSVALLAGDNEQFF
TRBJ2-7 | TRBV5-1 | CASSLEGTASYEQYF
TRBJ1-2 | TRBV14 | CASSQAGYGYTF
TRBJ2-3 | TRBV27 | CASSFSSDTRTDTQYF
TRBJ2-1 | TRBV5-1 | CASEQASGVRGNEQFF
TRBJ2-2 | TRBV5-1 | CASSLGTSGITGELFF
TRBJ2-2 | TRBV28 | CASSYPLAGGTGELFF
TRBJ2-4 | TRBV19 | CASSIAGNTLAKNIQYF
TRBJ2-1 | TRBV7-8 | CASSLNVRGLDNEQFF